A single sample gave rise to the 15 T cell receptor beta chains below, sequenced in a study of T cells after yellow fever vaccination. From the 5' RACE reads, TCRdb called clonotypes with MiXCR, one entry per CDR3 protein. The sample has 500,000 to 700,000 distinct CDR3 sequences, roughly 19% seen once. The sequencing here drew on PBMCs, taken 15 days after the yellow fever booster vaccination. These receptors were taken from a man aged 30 to 39 who received the YFV17D yellow fever vaccine.

The genes are TRBV12-3 or TRBV12-4 and TRBJ1-6, with 7 bases lining up with TRBD1. V dropped 4 bases and J dropped 10; count of bases not matched to a gene: 10. The CDR3 consists of 15 residues. This CDR3 reads CASSSQGGVGSPLHF. DNA for the CDR3: TGTGCCAGCAGTTCCCAGGGGGGAGTTGGGTCACCCCTCCACTTT.

This clonotype was found a few times. The chain recombines TRBV5-1 with TRBJ1-4; no definite D call. CDR1 and CDR2 (germline): SGHRS, YFSETQ. This CDR3 contains 14 residues. V lost 4 bases and J 10 bases, leaving 17 bases between the germline ends. The CDR3 nucleotides read TGCGCCAGCAGCGAGACCGGATCCGGCGGAAAACTGTTTTTT. Protein sequence: CASSETGSGGKLFF.

This clonotype was picked up a small number of times. The chain uses TRBV5-1 and TRBJ2-1; 12 bases fit TRBD2. Germline lookup yields CDR1 SGHRS and CDR2 YFSETQ. With 3 bases clipped from V and 14 bases from J, the junction kept 9 bases outside the gene matches. The CDR3 consists of 14 residues. CDR3 loop: CASSSTTSGSGEFF. Here the CDR3 DNA reads TGCGCCAGCAGCTCCACGACTAGCGGGAGTGGGGAGTTCTTC.

The chain joins TRBV11-2 to TRBJ2-5; TRBD2 might be the D (6 bases). Germline V gene sequence: CDR1 SGHAT, CDR2 FQNNGV. The CDR3 is 20 amino acids. V dropped 5 bases and J dropped 2 bases, with 30 bases sitting between them. CDR3 amino acids: CASSPRPTGTVGGLQETQYF. CDR3 bases: TGTGCCAGCAGCCCCCGTCCCACGGGAACGGTGGGAGGTTTGCAAGAGACCCAGTACTTC.

The chain carries TRBV12-3 or TRBV12-4 and TRBJ2-7; possible D gene TRBD2, 5 bases. The CDR3 length is 15 residues. The V gene lost 0 bases and the J gene lost 10 bases, with 19 bases spanning the gap. The CDR3 nucleotides read TGTGCCAGCAGTTTAGCCCGCCTGGGAGCGACTCTTCAGTACTTC. Translation gives CASSLARLGATLQYF.

This clonotype appeared a few times. This chain uses TRBV28 with TRBJ2-7; TRBD1 aligns across 12 bases. The CDR3 loop spans 17 amino acids. The junction had 12 bases not matched to a gene; V was cut back by 8 bases and J by 1 base. The germline CDR1 and CDR2 sequences are MDHEN and SYDVKM. In DNA, the CDR3 is TGTGCCAGCGGACCGGGACAGGGGGCACACTTATCCTACGAGCAGTACTTC. Translated, it gives CASGPGQGAHLSYEQYF.

This clonotype was counted between two and nine times. The rearrangement uses TRBV5-1 and TRBJ2-1, with 9 bases matching TRBD1. Germline V gene lookup returns CDR1 SGHRS and CDR2 YFSETQ. CDR3 length equals 13 residues. The ends lost 4 bases at V and 8 bases at J; junction bases unmatched: 4. CDR3 sequence: CASSPGQGHEQFF. The CDR3 DNA is TGCGCCAGCAGCCCCGGACAGGGGCATGAGCAGTTCTTC.

The V gene is TRBV6-1, the J gene TRBJ2-7, with 9 bases that match TRBD2. The V gene's germline CDR1 is MNHNS and CDR2 SASEGT. The V segment lost 7 bases and the J segment 0 bases; nucleotides outside the gene matches: 7. This CDR3 spans 15 amino acids. As DNA, the CDR3 is TGTGCCAGCAACAGGGTTAGCGGGAGCTCCTACGAGCAGTACTTC. Its translation: CASNRVSGSSYEQYF.

This clonotype was observed at least ten times. V and J are TRBV12-3 or TRBV12-4 and TRBJ1-2; perhaps TRBD1 as D (6 bases). V lost 3 bases, J lost 4 bases, and 9 bases lay in between. This CDR3 comprises 13 residues. The CDR3 DNA sequence: TGTGCCAGCAGTTTGGGGGGCCTCTATGGCTACACCTTC. It encodes CASSLGGLYGYTF.

This clonotype was picked up a small number of times. The chain recombines TRBV7-2 with TRBJ2-2; D is ambiguous. CDR3 size: 15 residues. Germline-derived CDR1 and CDR2 are SGHTA and FQGNSA. The V end lost 4 bases, the J end lost 5 bases, and 14 bases lay between the germline ends. The DNA for the CDR3 is TGTGCCAGCAGCTCCGCGTGGGTGGCTACCGGGGAGCTGTTTTTT. Its protein product is CASSSAWVATGELFF.

In its sample, this clonotype was seen a few times. V is TRBV20-1 and J is TRBJ2-7; TRBD1 is a possible D gene (5 bases). Germline V gene data show CDR1 as DFQATT and CDR2 as SNEGSKA (reference sequence). V was shortened by 5 bases and J by 1 base, with 15 bases between the two germline ends. The CDR3 has 14 amino acids. CDR3 DNA sequence: TGCAGTGCTGAACAGGTTTCGGATTCCTACGAGCAGTACTTC. This translates into CSAEQVSDSYEQYF.

This clonotype was seen a handful of times. This chain joins TRBV20-1 and TRBJ2-3, with D possibly matching TRBD2 (6 bases). Trimming took off 6 bases at V and 4 bases at J, with 14 bases between the two ends. CDR3 length: 13 residues. The germline gives CDR1 DFQATT, CDR2 SNEGSKA (reference sequence). The CDR3 loop is CSALEGRADTQYF. CDR3 in DNA: TGCAGTGCCTTGGAGGGGCGGGCAGATACGCAGTATTTT.

This clonotype was picked up a small number of times. CDR3 nucleotide sequence: TGCAGTGCTAGTATTGGTAATAGCAATCAGCCCCAGCATTTT. The encoded protein is CSASIGNSNQPQHF. This chain links TRBV20-1 with TRBJ1-5; D gene ambiguous. The CDR3 is made up of 14 amino acids. Germline CDR1 reads DFQATT; CDR2 reads SNEGSKA (reference sequence). V was cut by 3 bases and J by 0 bases, with 9 bases left in between.

DNA for the CDR3: TGTGCCAGTTCCAGGGACAGATCTAATGAAAAACTGTTTTTT. It encodes CASSRDRSNEKLFF. The chain combines TRBV19 with TRBJ1-4; 7 bases line up with TRBD1. Germline V CDR1 and CDR2: LNHDA, SQIVND (reference sequence). The V gene end was trimmed by 8 bases and the J gene end by 3 bases; junction bases not matched to a gene: 6. The CDR3 spans 14 residues. Variable domain in full (rest from reference TRBV19 and TRBJ1-4): DGGITQSPKYLFRKEGQNVTLSCEQNLNHDAMYWYRQDPGQGLRLIYYSQIVNDFQKGDIAEGYSVSREKKESFPLTVTSAQKNPTAFYLCASSRDRSNEKLFFGSGTQLSVL.

This clonotype has at least ten counts. The CDR3 spells CATRGAGGSYEQFF. The DNA for the CDR3 is TGTGCCACCCGGGGTGCGGGAGGGAGCTATGAGCAGTTCTTC. The J gene is TRBJ2-1, the V gene TRBV7-2; 9 bases are a match to TRBD2. After removal of 10 bases from V and 8 bases from J, the junction contained 12 bases not matched to a gene. CDR1 and CDR2 (germline): SGHTA, FQGNSA. CDR3 length: 14 amino acids.